This T cell receptor beta chain was identified during a study of T cell changes during pregnancy in multiple sclerosis. Clones were sequenced by immunoSEQ multiplex PCR, and TCRdb holds only the in-frame ones, with some missing. The sample lists more than 40,000 clones; 90% to 95% were seen once. In germline, CDR1 is MNHEY, CDR2 SMNVEV (reference sequence). V was clipped by 2 bases and J by 3 bases, with 11 bases between them. The CDR3 consists of 14 residues. The source of this sequence is a female donor with multiple sclerosis, enrolled in a pregnancy study. The sample in question was CD8+ T cells from peripheral blood mononuclear cells, obtained in the third trimester of pregnancy. The chain couples TRBV27 to TRBJ2-7; a possible D gene is TRBD2 (6 bases). The DNA for the CDR3 is TGTGCCAGCAGTTTAACCGGGAGCGACTACGAGCAGTACTTC. It is translated as CASSLTGSDYEQYF.